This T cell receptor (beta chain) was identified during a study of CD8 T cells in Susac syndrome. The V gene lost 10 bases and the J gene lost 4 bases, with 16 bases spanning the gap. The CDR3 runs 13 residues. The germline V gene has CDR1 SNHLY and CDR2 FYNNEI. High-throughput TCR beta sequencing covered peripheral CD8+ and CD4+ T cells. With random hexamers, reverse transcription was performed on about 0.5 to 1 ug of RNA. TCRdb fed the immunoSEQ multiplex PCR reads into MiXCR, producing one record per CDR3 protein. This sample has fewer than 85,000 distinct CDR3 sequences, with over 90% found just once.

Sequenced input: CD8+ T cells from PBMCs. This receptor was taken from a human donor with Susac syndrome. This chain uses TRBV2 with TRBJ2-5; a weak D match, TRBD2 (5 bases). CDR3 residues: CAMRTWTSETQYF. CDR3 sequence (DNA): TGTGCCATGCGGACTTGGACGTCAGAGACCCAGTACTTC.